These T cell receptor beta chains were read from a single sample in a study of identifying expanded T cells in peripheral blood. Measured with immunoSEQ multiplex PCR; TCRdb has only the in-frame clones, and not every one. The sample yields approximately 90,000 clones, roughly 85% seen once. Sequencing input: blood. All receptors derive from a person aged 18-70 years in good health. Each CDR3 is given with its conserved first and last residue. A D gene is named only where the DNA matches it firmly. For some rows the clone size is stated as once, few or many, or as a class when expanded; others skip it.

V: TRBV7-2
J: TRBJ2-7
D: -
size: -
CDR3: CASSSTGSYSYEQYF
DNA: TGTGCCAGCAGCTCAACCGGGTCTTACTCCTACGAGCAGTACTTC

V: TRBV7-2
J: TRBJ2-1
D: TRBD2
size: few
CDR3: CASSLGLADQQFF
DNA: TGTGCCAGCAGTTTAGGACTAGCGGATCAGCAGTTCTTC

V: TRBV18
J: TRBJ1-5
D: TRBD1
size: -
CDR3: CASSQGVQGNQPQHF
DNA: TGTGCCAGCTCCCAGGGGGTACAGGGTAATCAGCCCCAGCATTTT

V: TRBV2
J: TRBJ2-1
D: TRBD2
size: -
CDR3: CASHGGNEQFF
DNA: TGTGCCAGCCACGGGGGGAATGAGCAGTTCTTC

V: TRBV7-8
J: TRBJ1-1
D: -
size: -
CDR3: CASSFYHGARGDTEAFF
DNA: TGTGCCAGCAGCTTTTATCACGGGGCGCGAGGGGACACTGAAGCTTTCTTT

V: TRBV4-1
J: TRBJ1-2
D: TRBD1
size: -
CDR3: CASSQGTGIYGYTF
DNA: TGCGCCAGCAGCCAAGGGACAGGAATCTATGGCTACACCTTC

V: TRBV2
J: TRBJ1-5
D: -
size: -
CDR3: CASTETRYSNQPQHF
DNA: TGTGCCAGCACCGAGACAAGGTATAGCAATCAGCCCCAGCATTTT

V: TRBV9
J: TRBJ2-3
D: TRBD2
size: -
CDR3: CASSALGGESTDTQYF
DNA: TGTGCCAGCAGCGCACTTGGGGGGGAGAGCACAGATACGCAGTATTTT

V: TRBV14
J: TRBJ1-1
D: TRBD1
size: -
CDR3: CASSQQGDTEAFF
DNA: TGTGCCAGCAGCCAACAGGGGGATACTGAAGCTTTCTTT

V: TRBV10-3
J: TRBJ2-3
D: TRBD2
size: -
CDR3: CAISLAGGYTDTQYF
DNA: TGTGCCATCAGCCTAGCGGGGGGTTACACAGATACGCAGTATTTT

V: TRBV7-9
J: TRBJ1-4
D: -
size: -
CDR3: CASSLGAINEKLFF
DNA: TGTGCCAGCAGCTTAGGGGCCATTAATGAAAAACTGTTTTTT

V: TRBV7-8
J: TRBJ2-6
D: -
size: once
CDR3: CASSSRGTAAGANVLTF
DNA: TGTGCCAGCAGCTCGCGAGGAACTGCCGCTGGGGCCAACGTCCTGACTTTC

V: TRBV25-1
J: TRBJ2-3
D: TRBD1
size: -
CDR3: CASRTGSSDTQYF
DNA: TGTGCCAGCAGGACAGGGTCATCAGATACGCAGTATTTT

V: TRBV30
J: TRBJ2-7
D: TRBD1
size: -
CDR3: CAWRRTGPSSEQYF
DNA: TGTGCCTGGAGAAGGACAGGGCCATCCTCCGAGCAGTACTTC

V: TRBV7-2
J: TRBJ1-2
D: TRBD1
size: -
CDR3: CASSFPRGLMDGYTF
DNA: TGTGCCAGCAGCTTTCCGAGGGGGCTAATGGATGGCTACACCTTC

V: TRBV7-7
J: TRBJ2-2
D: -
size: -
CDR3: CASSPGGTGELFF
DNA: TGTGCCAGCAGCCCCGGCGGAACCGGGGAGCTGTTTTTT

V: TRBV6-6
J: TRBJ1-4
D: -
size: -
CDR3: CASSYSWSGSNEKLFF
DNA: TGTGCCAGCAGTTACTCGTGGTCGGGCTCTAATGAAAAACTGTTTTTT

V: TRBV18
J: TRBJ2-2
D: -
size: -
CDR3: CASSPPGGRTGELFF
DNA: TGTGCCAGCTCACCACCAGGGGGAAGAACCGGGGAGCTGTTTTTT

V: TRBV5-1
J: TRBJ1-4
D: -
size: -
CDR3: CASSLGYSYEKLFF
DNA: TGCGCCAGCAGCTTGGGTTACTCCTATGAAAAACTGTTTTTT

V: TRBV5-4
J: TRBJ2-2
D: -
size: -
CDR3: CASTGAGELFF
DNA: TGTGCCAGCACAGGGGCCGGGGAGCTGTTTTTT

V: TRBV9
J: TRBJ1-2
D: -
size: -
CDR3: CASSVGEGSYGYTF
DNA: TGTGCCAGCAGCGTAGGTGAAGGGAGCTATGGCTACACCTTC

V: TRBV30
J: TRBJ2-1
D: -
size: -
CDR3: CAWRFWRDSEQFF
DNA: TGTGCCTGGCGCTTCTGGAGGGACAGTGAGCAGTTCTTC

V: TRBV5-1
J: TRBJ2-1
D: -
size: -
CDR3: CASSLGQGAYNEQFF
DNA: TGCGCCAGCAGCTTGGGGCAGGGAGCATACAATGAGCAGTTCTTC

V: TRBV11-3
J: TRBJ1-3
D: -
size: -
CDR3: CASGQRPFSGNTIYF
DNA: TGTGCCAGCGGGCAGAGACCGTTCTCTGGAAACACCATATATTTT

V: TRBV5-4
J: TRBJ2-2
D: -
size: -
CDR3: CASWVSGELFF
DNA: TGTGCCAGCTGGGTTAGCGGGGAGCTGTTTTTT

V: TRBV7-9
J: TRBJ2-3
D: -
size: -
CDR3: CASSLLTVTSTDTQYF
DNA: TGTGCCAGCAGCTTACTCACAGTAACTAGCACAGATACGCAGTATTTT

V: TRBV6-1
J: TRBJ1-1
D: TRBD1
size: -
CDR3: CASSEAESRGRWTEAFF
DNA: TGTGCCAGCAGTGAAGCAGAATCCAGGGGGCGCTGGACTGAAGCTTTCTTT

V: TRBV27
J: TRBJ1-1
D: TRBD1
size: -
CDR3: CASSYAFYRDRGTEAFF
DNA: TGTGCCAGCAGCTATGCTTTTTACCGGGACAGGGGGACTGAAGCTTTCTTT

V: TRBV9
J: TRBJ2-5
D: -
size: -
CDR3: CASSTGSLEETQYF
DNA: TGTGCCAGCAGCACGGGGTCGTTAGAAGAGACCCAGTACTTC

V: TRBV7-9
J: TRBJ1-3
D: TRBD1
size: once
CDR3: CASSPFPGTAGNTIYF
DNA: TGTGCCAGCAGCCCCTTTCCCGGGACAGCCGGAAACACCATATATTTT